This T cell receptor (beta chain) is from a study of metastatic and nonmetastatic thyroid tumors. Study-wide context: Repertoires from blood and tumor or nodule tissue of malignant and benign thyroid patients were compared.

Germline CDR1 reads SGHAT; CDR2 reads FQNNGV. Trimming pared 0 bases from V and 1 base from J, leaving 9 bases between. CDR3 length equals 15 residues. About this clone: No antigen is known for it.

Under the authors' procedure: CDR3 differences across clinicopathological groups were used to build a distant-metastasis classifier for papillary thyroid cancer. Using MiXCR, TCRdb re-called clones from the PCR reads. The V and J calls here are based on TCRdb, not the publication. The table has approximately 5,200 clones, about 35% seen once. Study-level results: When malignant thyroid tumors were compared with benign nodules, TCR beta diversity was reportedly significantly higher in the malignant tumors. This held in both blood and tumor samples.

All patients reached thyroid surgery having received no treatment beforehand. The sequencing sample was made of adjacent normal tissue. This sequence originates from a female donor with papillary thyroid cancer or a benign thyroid nodule (not recorded which). Some clones in this sample may be carry-over from other donors' samples. This chain uses TRBV11-2 with TRBJ1-1, with D tentatively TRBD1 (5 bases). The CDR3 nucleotides read TGTGCCAGCAGCTTAGAGAGGGGCAAGAACACTGAAGCTTTCTTT. Translation: CASSLERGKNTEAFF.